This T cell receptor beta chain was sequenced for a study of CD8+CD57+ T cells in acquired aplastic anemia. Study-wide background: When averaged, DNA from sorted CD4+ and CD8+ cells came to 3 to 3.5 ug.

Per the germline V gene, CDR1 is SEHNR and CDR2 is FQNEAQ (reference sequence). The CDR3 runs 13 residues. Between the trimmed V and J ends, which lost 5 bases and 0 bases, there was a span of 8 bases. Comment on this clonotype: Its antigen remains unknown.

General study results and limits: Comparison of patients with controls identified roughly 30 shared CD8+ CDR3 sequences.

Individuals selected for sequencing had exhibited CD8+CD57+ cell expansion on flow cytometry. Severe acquired aplastic anemia was the diagnosis recorded for all patients. Receipt of therapy had not occurred in any patient by the time of blood sampling. TCR beta VDJ and CDR3 profiling used genomic DNA as template. TCRdb itself ran the reads through MiXCR, one entry per CDR3 protein. This table has around 130,000 distinct CDR3 sequences, 50% to 60% appearing once. The sequenced material came from sorted CD4+, CD8+, or CD8+CD57+ T cells (not recorded which) from PBMCs. This receptor was obtained from a human donor with aplastic anemia. The rearrangement uses TRBV7-9 and TRBJ2-7, with D uncertain. The CDR3 spells CASSRLSSYEQYF. The CDR3 bases are TGTGCCAGCAGCCGCCTAAGCTCCTACGAGCAGTACTTC. Filled out from reference TRBV7-9 and TRBJ2-7, the complete variable domain reads DTGVSQNPRHKITKRGQNVTFRCDPISEHNRLYWYRQTLGQGPEFLTYFQNEAQLEKSRLLSDRFSAERPKGSFSTLEIQRTEQGDSAMYLCASSRLSSYEQYFGPGTRLTVT.